Following are 9 T cell receptor beta chains from one sample sequenced in a study of patients and donors after allogeneic stem cell transplantation (TCRdb year 2020). The library was obtained by RT-PCR. The run used a NextSeq 550. TCRdb's own reprocessing of the public reads used fastp at Q25 and MiXCR and kept productive beta chains. Every distinct CDR3 protein forms one entry, paired with its most common genes and DNA. Across this sample there are 150,000 or so distinct CDR3 sequences, with approximately 25% seen only once. Of the sample, about 24% is held by the ten largest clones. The sample taken for sequencing was blood, either unsorted or a sorted T cell fraction (not recorded which). All receptors derive from a human donor who was either an allogeneic HSCT recipient or a stem cell or donor lymphocyte infusion donor (not recorded which). It is not recorded whose cells these are; they may come from a transplant donor.

Many counts were recorded for this clonotype. The chain uses TRBV29-1 and TRBJ1-4, with D tentatively TRBD1 (5 bases). The V gene's germline CDR1 is SQVTM and CDR2 ANQGSEA. Trimming took 6 bases from V and 9 from J, leaving 11 bases between them. The CDR3 length is 11 residues. CDR3 in amino acids: CSVGTSQKLFF. DNA for the CDR3: TGCAGCGTGGGGACCTCCCAAAAACTGTTTTTT.

In this sample, this clonotype turned up a few times. The chain is built from TRBV5-8 and TRBJ1-4; 7 bases are shared with TRBD1. CDR1 and CDR2 (germline): SGHTS, YDEGEE. V shed 1 base, J shed 8 bases, and the junction held 14 bases outside the gene matches. The CDR3 length is 17 residues. Written as DNA, the CDR3 is TGTGCCAGCAGCTTGCTTAGCGCTAGACAGGGTGCCGAAAAACTGTTTTTT. Its translation is CASSLLSARQGAEKLFF. Full variable domain (remainder filled in from reference TRBV5-8 and TRBJ1-4): EAGVTQSPTHLIKTRGQQATLRCSPISGHTSVYWYQQALGLGLQFLLWYDEGEERNRGNFPPRFSGRQFPNYSSELNVNALELEDSALYLCASSLLSARQGAEKLFFGSGTQLSVL.

The chain combines TRBV21-1 with TRBJ1-1. TRBV21-1 is noted as a pseudogene. The CDR3 loop spans 15 amino acids. The CDR3 coding sequence is TGTGCCACCACGGATAGGGCTAGCAGCGAGGAGCTGGCTTTCTTT. It specifies CATTDRASSEELAFF.

This clonotype came up once. The chain joins TRBV11-2 to TRBJ2-3, with 12 bases fitting TRBD2. The CDR3 has 19 residues. The V gene end was trimmed by 4 bases and the J gene end by 2 bases; junction bases not matched to a gene: 13. Germline V gene data show CDR1 as SGHAT and CDR2 as FQNNGV. DNA for the CDR3: TGTGCCAGCAGCTCCACCCCGGGACTAGCGGGCGATTACACAGATACGCAGTATTTT. Its translation is CASSSTPGLAGDYTDTQYF.

Many counts were recorded for this clonotype. The rearrangement joins TRBV20-1 to TRBJ2-7, with D perhaps matching TRBD2 (6 bases). Germline CDR1 reads DFQATT; CDR2 reads SNEGSKA (reference sequence). This CDR3 has 13 residues. V lost 1 base and J 5 bases, leaving 12 bases between the germline ends. The CDR3 coding sequence is TGCAGTGCTAGAGCCGGGAGTACCAACGAGCAGTACTTC. This translates into CSARAGSTNEQYF.

The chain employs TRBV5-1 and TRBJ2-7; 13 bases are a match to TRBD2. The V and J ends lost 1 base and 2 bases, in that order; junction bases with no gene match: 0. The V gene's germline CDR1 is SGHRS and CDR2 YFSETQ. This CDR3 region has 15 residues. This CDR3 is CASSLTSGGAYEQYF. CDR3 DNA: TGCGCCAGCAGCTTGACTAGCGGGGGGGCCTACGAGCAGTACTTC.

The rearrangement joins TRBV20-1 to TRBJ2-7; 7 bases line up with TRBD2. CDR1 is DFQATT and CDR2 is SNEGSKA in the germline V gene (reference sequence). The V gene end was trimmed by 2 bases and the J gene end by 13 bases; junction bases not matched to a gene: 8. This CDR3 is 11 amino acids long. This chain's CDR3 is CSARLGLGVYF. CDR3 coding DNA: TGCAGTGCTAGACTTGGACTAGGTGTTTACTTC.

V usage is TRBV9 and J usage is TRBJ2-1; D unclear. Trimming removed 3 bases at V and 10 bases at J, with 8 bases between. The germline V gene encodes CDR1 SGDLS and CDR2 YYNGEE. The CDR3 length is 11 residues. The CDR3 DNA reads TGTGCCAGCAGCGCGGGTTTCGAGCAGTTCTTC. As protein: CASSAGFEQFF.

In this sample, this clonotype turned up a few times. The chain has TRBV9 and TRBJ2-7, with 9 positions matching TRBD1. Germline lookup yields CDR1 SGDLS and CDR2 YYNGEE. This CDR3 has 16 amino acids. Trimming took 0 bases from V and 4 from J; bases not matched to a gene: 8. The CDR3 sequence: CASSVDLGTGFYEQYF. CDR3 coding DNA: TGTGCCAGCAGCGTAGATTTAGGGACAGGGTTTTACGAGCAGTACTTC.